This is a list of T cell receptor beta chains from one sample in a study of CD8 T cells in Susac syndrome. MiXCR, run by TCRdb on the immunoSEQ multiplex PCR reads, gives a single entry per CDR3 protein. The table shows more than 150,000 distinct CDR3 sequences, with around 94% occurring only once. The specimen sequenced was CD4+ T cells from PBMCs. The receptor source for this set is a human donor in good health. The CDR3 runs from the conserved cysteine through the conserved F or W. The order of the fields is D gene, J gene, clone size, V gene, CDR3 DNA, CDR3 protein. A D gene is named only where the DNA matches it firmly. Where a row states a size, it is once, few, many or the class of an expanded clone; other rows omit it.

d_call: -; j_call: TRBJ2-7; clone_size: -; v_call: TRBV20-1; cdr3_nt: TGCAGTGCTAGAAGCCCGGGACAAGAGGTAACCTACGAGCAGTACTTC; cdr3_aa: CSARSPGQEVTYEQYF
d_call: -; j_call: TRBJ1-4; clone_size: -; v_call: TRBV30; cdr3_nt: TGTGCCTGGAGCCAGCTTAATGAAAAACTGTTTTTT; cdr3_aa: CAWSQLNEKLFF
d_call: TRBD1; j_call: TRBJ1-4; clone_size: -; v_call: TRBV6-5; cdr3_nt: TGTGCCAGCGGGGACAGGGGGAATGAAAAACTGTTTTTT; cdr3_aa: CASGDRGNEKLFF
d_call: -; j_call: TRBJ1-2; clone_size: -; v_call: TRBV4-3; cdr3_nt: TGCGCCAGCAGCCAAGATCTGGACCAACCCTACACCTTC; cdr3_aa: CASSQDLDQPYTF
d_call: -; j_call: TRBJ2-3; clone_size: -; v_call: TRBV29-1; cdr3_nt: TGCAGCGTTGCCCGGAAGTACAGCACAGATACGCAGTATTTT; cdr3_aa: CSVARKYSTDTQYF
d_call: TRBD1; j_call: TRBJ1-6; clone_size: -; v_call: TRBV3-1; cdr3_nt: TGTGCCAGCAGCCAAAGCCGGGACAGGGGTAGATCACCCCTCCACTTT; cdr3_aa: CASSQSRDRGRSPLHF
d_call: -; j_call: TRBJ1-6; clone_size: -; v_call: TRBV30; cdr3_nt: TGTGCCTGGAGTGTACATGGGGACTTGGATAATTCACCCCTCCACTTT; cdr3_aa: CAWSVHGDLDNSPLHF
d_call: -; j_call: TRBJ1-1; clone_size: -; v_call: TRBV24-1; cdr3_nt: TGTGCCACCACAATATACACTGAAGCTTTCTTT; cdr3_aa: CATTIYTEAFF
d_call: -; j_call: TRBJ2-3; clone_size: few; v_call: TRBV29-1; cdr3_nt: TGCAGCGGGTCTGAGGCGGACACAGATACGCAGTATTTT; cdr3_aa: CSGSEADTDTQYF
d_call: -; j_call: TRBJ2-1; clone_size: once; v_call: TRBV30; cdr3_nt: TGTGCCTGGAGCGAGGGGACGACCTACAATGAGCAGTTCTTC; cdr3_aa: CAWSEGTTYNEQFF
d_call: TRBD1; j_call: TRBJ1-1; clone_size: -; v_call: TRBV30; cdr3_nt: TGTGCCTGGTCGGGACAGCCGAACACTGAAGCTTTCTTT; cdr3_aa: CAWSGQPNTEAFF
d_call: TRBD2; j_call: TRBJ2-3; clone_size: -; v_call: TRBV5-1; cdr3_nt: TGCGCCAGCAGCTCGGGAGCGGGGGCCAACACAGATACGCAGTATTTT; cdr3_aa: CASSSGAGANTDTQYF
d_call: -; j_call: TRBJ1-5; clone_size: -; v_call: TRBV27; cdr3_nt: TGTGCCAGCAGTTTCCGCAGGGGTAGCAATCAGCCCCAGCATTTT; cdr3_aa: CASSFRRGSNQPQHF
d_call: TRBD2; j_call: TRBJ2-1; clone_size: -; v_call: TRBV7-2; cdr3_nt: TGTGCCAGCAGCTTAGGTCCTTCTAGCGGGGGGAATGAGCAGTTCTTC; cdr3_aa: CASSLGPSSGGNEQFF
d_call: -; j_call: TRBJ1-5; clone_size: -; v_call: TRBV29-1; cdr3_nt: TGCAGCGTTGAGTTAGGGTTCAATCAGCCCCAGCATTTT; cdr3_aa: CSVELGFNQPQHF
d_call: TRBD2; j_call: TRBJ2-1; clone_size: -; v_call: TRBV12-3/TRBV12-4; cdr3_nt: TGTGCCAGCAGGCGATCTAGCGGGGGGGCGAATGAGCAGTTCTTC; cdr3_aa: CASRRSSGGANEQFF
d_call: -; j_call: TRBJ2-3; clone_size: -; v_call: TRBV5-1; cdr3_nt: TGCGCCAGCAGCTTGACCCGGGGCGGGGCCACAGATACGCAGTATTTT; cdr3_aa: CASSLTRGGATDTQYF
d_call: -; j_call: TRBJ2-5; clone_size: -; v_call: TRBV18; cdr3_nt: TGTGCCAGCTCCCAAGGTTTAACGGTGTACCAAGAGACCCAGTACTTC; cdr3_aa: CASSQGLTVYQETQYF